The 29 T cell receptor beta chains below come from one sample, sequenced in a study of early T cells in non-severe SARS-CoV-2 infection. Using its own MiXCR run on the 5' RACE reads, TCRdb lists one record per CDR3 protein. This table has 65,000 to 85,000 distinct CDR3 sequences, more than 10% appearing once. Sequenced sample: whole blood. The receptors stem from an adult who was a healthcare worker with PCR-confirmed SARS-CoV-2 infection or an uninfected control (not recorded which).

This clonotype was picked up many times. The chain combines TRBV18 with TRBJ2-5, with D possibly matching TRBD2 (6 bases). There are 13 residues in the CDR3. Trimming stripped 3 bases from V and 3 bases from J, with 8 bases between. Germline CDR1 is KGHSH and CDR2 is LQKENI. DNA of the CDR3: TGTGCCAGCTCACCGGGACTTAAAGAGACCCAGTACTTC. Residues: CASSPGLKETQYF.

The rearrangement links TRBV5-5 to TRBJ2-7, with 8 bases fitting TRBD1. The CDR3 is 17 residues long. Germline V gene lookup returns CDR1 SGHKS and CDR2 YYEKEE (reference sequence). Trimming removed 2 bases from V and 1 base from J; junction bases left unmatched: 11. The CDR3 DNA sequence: TGTGCCAGCAGCTTATACCCGGGACAGGACGCTTCCTACGAGCAGTACTTC. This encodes CASSLYPGQDASYEQYF.

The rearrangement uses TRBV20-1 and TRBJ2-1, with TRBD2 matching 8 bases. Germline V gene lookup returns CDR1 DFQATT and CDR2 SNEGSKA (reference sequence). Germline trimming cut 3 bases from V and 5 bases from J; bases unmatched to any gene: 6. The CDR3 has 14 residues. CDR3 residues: CSASRVAGNNEQFF. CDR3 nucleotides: TGCAGTGCTAGTCGGGTAGCGGGAAACAATGAGCAGTTCTTC.

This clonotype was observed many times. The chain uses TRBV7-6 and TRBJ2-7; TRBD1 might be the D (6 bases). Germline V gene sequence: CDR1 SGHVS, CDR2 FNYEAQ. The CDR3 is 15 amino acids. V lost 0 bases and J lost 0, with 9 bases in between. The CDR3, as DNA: TGTGCCAGCAGCTTAGCCGCGGACAGCTCCTACGAGCAGTACTTC. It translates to CASSLAADSSYEQYF.

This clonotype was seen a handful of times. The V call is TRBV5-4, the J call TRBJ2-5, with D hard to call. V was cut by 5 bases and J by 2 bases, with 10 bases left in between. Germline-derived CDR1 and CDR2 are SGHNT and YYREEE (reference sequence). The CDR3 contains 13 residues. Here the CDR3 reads CASSSTQQETQYF. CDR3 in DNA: TGTGCCAGCAGTTCAACACAGCAAGAGACCCAGTACTTC. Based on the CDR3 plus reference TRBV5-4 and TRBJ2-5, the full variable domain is ETGVTQSPTHLIKTRGQQVTLRCSSQSGHNTVSWYQQALGQGPQFIFQYYREEENGRGNFPPRFSGLQFPNYSSELNVNALELDDSALYLCASSSTQQETQYFGPGTRLLVL.

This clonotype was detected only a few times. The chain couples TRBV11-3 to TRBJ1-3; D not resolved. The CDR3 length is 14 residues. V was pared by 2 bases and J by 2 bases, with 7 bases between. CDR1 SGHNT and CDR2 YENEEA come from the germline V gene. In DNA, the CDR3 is TGTGCCAGCAGCTTATCTTCTACTGGAAACACCATATATTTT. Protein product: CASSLSSTGNTIYF.

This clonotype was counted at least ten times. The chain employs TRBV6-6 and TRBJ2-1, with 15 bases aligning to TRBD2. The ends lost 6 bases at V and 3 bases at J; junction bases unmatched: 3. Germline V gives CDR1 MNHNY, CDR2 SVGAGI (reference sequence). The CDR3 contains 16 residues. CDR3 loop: CASRGTSGGHYNEQFF. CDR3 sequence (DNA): TGTGCCAGCAGGGGGACTAGCGGGGGGCACTACAATGAGCAGTTCTTC.

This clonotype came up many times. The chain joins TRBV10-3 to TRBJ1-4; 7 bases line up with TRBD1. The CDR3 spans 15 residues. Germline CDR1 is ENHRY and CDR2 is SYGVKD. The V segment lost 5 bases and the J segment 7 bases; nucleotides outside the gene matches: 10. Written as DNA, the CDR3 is TGTGCCATCAGTCCCGGGACAGCGGGTGGTGAAAAACTGTTTTTT. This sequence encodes CAISPGTAGGEKLFF.

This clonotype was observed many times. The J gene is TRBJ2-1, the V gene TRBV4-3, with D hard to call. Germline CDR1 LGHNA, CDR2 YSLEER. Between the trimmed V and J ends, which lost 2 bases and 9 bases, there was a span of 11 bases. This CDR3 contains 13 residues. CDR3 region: CASSQLKNGEQFF. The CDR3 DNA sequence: TGCGCCAGCAGCCAACTCAAAAACGGTGAGCAGTTCTTC.

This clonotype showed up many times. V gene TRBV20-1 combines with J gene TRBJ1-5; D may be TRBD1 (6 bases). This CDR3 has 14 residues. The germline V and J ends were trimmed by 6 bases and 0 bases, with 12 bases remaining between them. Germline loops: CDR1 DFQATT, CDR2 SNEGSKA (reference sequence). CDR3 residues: CSAMGTTSNQPQHF. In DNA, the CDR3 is TGCAGTGCAATGGGGACAACTAGCAATCAGCCCCAGCATTTT.

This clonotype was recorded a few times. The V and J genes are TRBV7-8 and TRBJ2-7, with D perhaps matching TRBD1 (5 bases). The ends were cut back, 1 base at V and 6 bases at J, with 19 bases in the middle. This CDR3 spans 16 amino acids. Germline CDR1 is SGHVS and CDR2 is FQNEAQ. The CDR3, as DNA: TGTGCCAGCAGCTTAGTTGCGGTGAAGGGCAGGGTCGAGCAGTACTTC. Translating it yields CASSLVAVKGRVEQYF.

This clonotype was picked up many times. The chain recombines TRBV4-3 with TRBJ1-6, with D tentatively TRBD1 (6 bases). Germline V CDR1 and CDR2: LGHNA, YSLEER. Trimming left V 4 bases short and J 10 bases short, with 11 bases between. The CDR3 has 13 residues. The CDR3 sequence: CASSLRGISPLHF. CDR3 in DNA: TGCGCCAGCAGCCTGAGGGGGATCTCACCCCTCCACTTT.

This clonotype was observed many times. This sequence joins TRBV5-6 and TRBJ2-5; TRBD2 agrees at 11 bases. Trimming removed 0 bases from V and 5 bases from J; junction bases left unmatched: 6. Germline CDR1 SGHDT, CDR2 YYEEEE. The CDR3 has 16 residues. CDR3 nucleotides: TGTGCCAGCAGCTTGGTGGTAGCGGGGGGGCCGGAGACCCAGTACTTC. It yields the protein CASSLVVAGGPETQYF.

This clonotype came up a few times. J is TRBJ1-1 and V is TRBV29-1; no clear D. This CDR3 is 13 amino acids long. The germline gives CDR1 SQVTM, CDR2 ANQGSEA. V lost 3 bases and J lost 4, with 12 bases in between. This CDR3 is CSVDDVVTTEAFF. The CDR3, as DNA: TGCAGCGTTGACGATGTGGTAACCACTGAAGCTTTCTTT.

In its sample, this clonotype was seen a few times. In DNA form, the CDR3 reads TGTGCCAGTAGTACCAGGGAAGGCTATGGCTACACCTTC. The encoded protein is CASSTREGYGYTF. The chain uses TRBV19 and TRBJ1-2; tentatively, D is TRBD1 (5 bases). The V and J ends lost 4 bases and 4 bases respectively, with 10 bases between them. This CDR3 is 13 amino acids long. Germline CDR1 reads LNHDA; CDR2 reads SQIVND (reference sequence).

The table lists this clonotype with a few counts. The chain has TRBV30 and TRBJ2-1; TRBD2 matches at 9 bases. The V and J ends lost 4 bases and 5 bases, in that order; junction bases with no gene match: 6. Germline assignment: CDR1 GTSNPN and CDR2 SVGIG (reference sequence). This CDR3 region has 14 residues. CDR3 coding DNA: TGTGCCTGGAAAATAGCGGGAGTTCACAATGAGCAGTTCTTC. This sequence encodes CAWKIAGVHNEQFF.

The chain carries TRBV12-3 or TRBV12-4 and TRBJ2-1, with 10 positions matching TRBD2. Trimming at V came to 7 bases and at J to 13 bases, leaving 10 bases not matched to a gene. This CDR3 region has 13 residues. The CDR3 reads CASNPSEREGQFF. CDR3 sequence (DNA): TGTGCCAGCAACCCCAGCGAGCGGGAGGGCCAGTTCTTC.

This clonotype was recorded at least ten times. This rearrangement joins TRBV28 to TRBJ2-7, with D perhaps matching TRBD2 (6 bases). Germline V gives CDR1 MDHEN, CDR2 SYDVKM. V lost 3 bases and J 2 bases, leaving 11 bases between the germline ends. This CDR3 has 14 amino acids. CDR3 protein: CASSLGSGTYEQYF. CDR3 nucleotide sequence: TGTGCCAGCAGTTTGGGTAGCGGAACCTACGAGCAGTACTTC.

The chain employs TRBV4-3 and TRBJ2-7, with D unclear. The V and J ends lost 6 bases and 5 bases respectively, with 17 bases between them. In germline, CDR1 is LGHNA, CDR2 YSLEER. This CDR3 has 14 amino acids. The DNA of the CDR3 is TGCGCCAGCAGTCCAAGAAGAATACTGGACGAGCAGTACTTC. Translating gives CASSPRRILDEQYF.

This CDR3 is CASSPRSSFGNTIYF. CDR3 sequence (DNA): TGCGCCAGCAGCCCCCGGTCCAGCTTTGGAAACACCATATATTTT. The chain is built from TRBV5-1 and TRBJ1-3; D gene uncertain. The germline V gene has CDR1 SGHRS and CDR2 YFSETQ. The length of the CDR3 is 15 residues. Trimming stripped 4 bases from V and 3 bases from J, with 14 bases between. The full variable domain, completed using reference TRBV5-1 and TRBJ1-3, is KAGVTQTPRYLIKTRGQQVTLSCSPISGHRSVSWYQQTPGQGLQFLFEYFSETQRNKGNFPGRFSGRQFSNSRSEMNVSTLELGDSALYLCASSPRSSFGNTIYFGEGSWLTVV.

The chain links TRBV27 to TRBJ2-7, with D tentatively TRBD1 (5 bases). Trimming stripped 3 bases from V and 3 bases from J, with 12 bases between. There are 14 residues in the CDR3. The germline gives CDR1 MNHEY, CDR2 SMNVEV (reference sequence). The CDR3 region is CASSFVGPGYEQYF. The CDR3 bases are TGTGCCAGCAGTTTTGTGGGGCCCGGCTACGAGCAGTACTTC.

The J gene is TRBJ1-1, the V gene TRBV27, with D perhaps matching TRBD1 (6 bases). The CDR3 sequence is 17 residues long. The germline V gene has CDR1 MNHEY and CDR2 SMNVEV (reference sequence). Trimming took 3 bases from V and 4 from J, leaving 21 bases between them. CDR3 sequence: CASSFPSPHGGGTEAFF. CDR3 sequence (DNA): TGTGCCAGCAGTTTCCCGAGCCCCCATGGGGGCGGCACTGAAGCTTTCTTT.

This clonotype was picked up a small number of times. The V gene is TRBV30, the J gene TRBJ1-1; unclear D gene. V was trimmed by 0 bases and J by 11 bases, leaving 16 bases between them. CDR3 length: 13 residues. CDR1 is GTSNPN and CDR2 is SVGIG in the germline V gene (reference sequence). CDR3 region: CAWSVLFSGGAFF. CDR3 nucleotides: TGTGCCTGGAGTGTGCTGTTCAGTGGCGGGGCTTTCTTT.

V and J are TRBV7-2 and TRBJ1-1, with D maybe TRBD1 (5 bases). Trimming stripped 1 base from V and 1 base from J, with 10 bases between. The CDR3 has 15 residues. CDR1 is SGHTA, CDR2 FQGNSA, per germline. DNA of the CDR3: TGTGCCAGCAGCTTAGAAGGGACGAGGAACACTGAAGCTTTCTTT. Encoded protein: CASSLEGTRNTEAFF.

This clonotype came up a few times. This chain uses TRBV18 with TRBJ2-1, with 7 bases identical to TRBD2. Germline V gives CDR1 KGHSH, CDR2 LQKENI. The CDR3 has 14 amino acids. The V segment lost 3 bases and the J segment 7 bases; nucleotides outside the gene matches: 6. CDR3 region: CASSPGLESNEQFF. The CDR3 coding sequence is TGTGCCAGCTCACCTGGACTAGAATCTAATGAGCAGTTCTTC.

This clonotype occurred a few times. The CDR3 loop reads CASSPMGTGDGYTF. CDR3 bases: TGTGCCAGCAGCCCGATGGGGACAGGAGATGGCTACACCTTC. V usage is TRBV7-8 and J usage is TRBJ1-2, with 8 bases fitting TRBD1. This CDR3 has 14 residues. V shed 5 bases and J 6 bases; nucleotides not matched to a gene: 8. Germline CDR1 is SGHVS and CDR2 is FQNEAQ.

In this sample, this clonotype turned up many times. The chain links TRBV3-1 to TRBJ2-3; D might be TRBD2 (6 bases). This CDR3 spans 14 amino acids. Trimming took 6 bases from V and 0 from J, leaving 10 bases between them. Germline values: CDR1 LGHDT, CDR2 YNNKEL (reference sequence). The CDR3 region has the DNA TGTGCCAGCAGACCCGGGACTAGCACAGATACGCAGTATTTT. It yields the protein CASRPGTSTDTQYF.

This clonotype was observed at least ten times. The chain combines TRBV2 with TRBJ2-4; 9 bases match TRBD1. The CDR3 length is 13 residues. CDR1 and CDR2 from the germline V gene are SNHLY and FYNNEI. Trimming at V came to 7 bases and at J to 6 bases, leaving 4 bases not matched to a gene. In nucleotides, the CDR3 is TGTGCCAGCAATGAGGGACAGGGAAACATTCAGTACTTC. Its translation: CASNEGQGNIQYF.

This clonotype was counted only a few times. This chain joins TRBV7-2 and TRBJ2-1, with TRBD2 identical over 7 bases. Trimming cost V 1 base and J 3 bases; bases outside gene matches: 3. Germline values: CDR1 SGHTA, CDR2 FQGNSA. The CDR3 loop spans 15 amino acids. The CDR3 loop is CASSLVGGLYNEQFF. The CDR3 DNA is TGTGCCAGCAGCTTAGTGGGAGGGCTCTACAATGAGCAGTTCTTC.